A selection of T cell receptor beta chains follows, all from one sample in a study of shared clonotypes between healthy human individuals. Libraries were prepared by immunoSEQ multiplex PCR; TCRdb keeps only in-frame clonotypes and omits some of them. Of nearly 2 million clones in the sample, about 94% are singletons; the top ten hold under 1.5%. The sample taken for sequencing was naive CD8+ T cells sorted from blood. These receptor sequences come from a man in his late teens or twenties in good health. Each CDR3 is given with its conserved first and last residue. The D gene is left open where the match is weak. Size is omitted from some rows. Given values are once, few, many or a class for expanded clones.

v_call	cdr3_length	j_call	clone_size	d_call	cdr3_nt	cdr3_aa
TRBV5-6	19	TRBJ2-2	.	TRBD2	TGTGCCAGCAGCTCGACTAGCGGGATCGATTCGGGGAACACCGGGGAGCTGTTTTTT	CASSSTSGIDSGNTGELFF
TRBV10-1	15	TRBJ2-7	.	TRBD1	TGCGCCAGCAGTCCCGACAGGGGGTCCCACTACGAGCAGTACTTC	CASSPDRGSHYEQYF
TRBV4-1	14	TRBJ1-6	.	.	TGCGCCAGCAGCCAAGTTATACTAGATTCACCCCTCCACTTT	CASSQVILDSPLHF
TRBV6-5	14	TRBJ2-5	.	.	TGTGCCAGCAGCCTCAACGGCCGTATGGAGACCCAGTACTTC	CASSLNGRMETQYF
TRBV27	15	TRBJ2-7	.	TRBD1	TGTGCCAGCAGTCTCTGGACAGGGATTGGCTACGAGCAGTACTTC	CASSLWTGIGYEQYF
TRBV28	13	TRBJ2-2	.	.	TGTGCCAGCAGTATATCAGGGATGGGGGAGCTGTTTTTT	CASSISGMGELFF
TRBV9	11	TRBJ1-2	.	.	TGTGCCAGCAGCGTAGATGGGACTGCCAGCTTC	CASSVDGTASF
TRBV27	16	TRBJ2-3	.	.	TGTGCCAGCGGGTCTTTTGGCCTTTCTAGCACAGATACGCAGTATTTT	CASGSFGLSSTDTQYF
TRBV21-1	16	TRBJ2-7	.	.	TGTGCCAGCAGCAACTGGGAGGGACAGGGACGGTACGAGCAGTACTTC	CASSNWEGQGRYEQYF
TRBV9	17	TRBJ2-5	.	TRBD2	TGTGCCAGCAGCGGCGGCGCTCTAGCGGGAGGCTTGGAGACCCAGTACTTC	CASSGGALAGGLETQYF
TRBV5-6	16	TRBJ2-7	.	.	TGTGCCAGCAGCTTGGGGACCTTTAGGAACTCCTACGAGCAGTACTTC	CASSLGTFRNSYEQYF
TRBV5-6	16	TRBJ2-3	.	TRBD1	TGTGCCAGCAGCTTGGTAAGGACAGGGAGCACAGATACGCAGTATTTT	CASSLVRTGSTDTQYF
TRBV19	15	TRBJ2-5	.	.	TGTGCCAGTAAAAAGTGGGAGGTTAAACGGGAGACCCAGTACTTC	CASKKWEVKRETQYF
TRBV6-5	14	TRBJ2-3	.	.	TGTGCCACCTCTTTTAGTCCCTCTGCAGATACGCAGTATTTT	CATSFSPSADTQYF
TRBV29-1	11	TRBJ1-1	.	.	TGCAGCGCCGGGAAAAACACTGAAGCTTTCTTT	CSAGKNTEAFF
TRBV18	14	TRBJ2-1	.	.	TGTGCCAGCTCCCCAGAGGTGGGGTTGAATGAGCAGTTCTTC	CASSPEVGLNEQFF
TRBV29-1	13	TRBJ2-1	.	.	TGCAGCGTTGAAGAAGGTCTAGGGGCTAGGCAGTTCTTC	CSVEEGLGARQFF
TRBV25-1	13	TRBJ2-5	.	.	TGTGCCAGCAGTGAATTGGGGGCGGAGACCCAGTACTTC	CASSELGAETQYF
TRBV5-1	14	TRBJ1-1	.	.	TGCGCCAGCAGCTTCCGGGGGGCCGACACTGAAGCTTTCTTT	CASSFRGADTEAFF
TRBV5-6	15	TRBJ2-7	.	.	TGTGCCAGCAGCTTCATGCTGCAGGCGAACTACGAGCAGTACTTC	CASSFMLQANYEQYF
TRBV15	13	TRBJ2-7	.	.	TGTGCCACCAGCAGAGTTCCCTTAGGGGAGCAGTACTTC	CATSRVPLGEQYF
TRBV30	13	TRBJ2-2	.	TRBD2	TGTGCCTGGAGTGTCAGGGACTACGGGGAGCTGTTTTTT	CAWSVRDYGELFF
TRBV11-2	15	TRBJ2-7	.	TRBD2	TGTGCCAGCAGCTTAGGGAGCGGGGGGACCTACGAGCAGTACTTC	CASSLGSGGTYEQYF
TRBV9	14	TRBJ2-7	.	.	TGTGCCAGCAGCCCCGGGACGGTCTCCTACGAGCAGTACTTC	CASSPGTVSYEQYF
TRBV11-2	13	TRBJ2-7	.	.	TGTGCCAGCAGCCCCTCGGGAACCTACGAGCAGTACTTC	CASSPSGTYEQYF
TRBV28	14	TRBJ2-7	once	TRBD1	TGTGCCAGCAGCAAAGGGGACAGCTCCTACGAGCAGTACTTC	CASSKGDSSYEQYF
TRBV30	12	TRBJ2-7	.	.	TGTGCCTGCTCTCTTGCGGGCTACGAGCAGTACTTC	CACSLAGYEQYF